These T cell receptor beta chains were read from a single sample in a study of T cell responses to AZD1222 COVID-19 vaccine. Sequencing was performed with immunoSEQ multiplex PCR; in TCRdb, only in-frame clones are kept and a portion is missing. This table holds 150,000 to 180,000 clones, roughly nine tenths found once. Sample: peripheral blood, taken on day 0 of AZD1222 vaccination. The source of these receptors is an adult in good health. Each CDR3 is given without its conserved first and last residue.

v_gene	j_gene	CDR3aa
TRBV7-9	TRBJ1-1	ASSSGQNTEAF
TRBV6-5	TRBJ1-2	ASSFAGTAYGYT
TRBV5-1	TRBJ1-3	ASSLGQTNGNTIY
TRBV18	TRBJ2-7	ASSPQEGQDSYEQY
TRBV6-5	TRBJ1-1	ASTRVMGTEAF
TRBV15	TRBJ2-6	ATSRDLAGANVLT
TRBV27	TRBJ1-3	ASSVQGTSGNTIY
TRBV6-6	TRBJ1-1	ASSTARHRANTEAF
TRBV20-1	TRBJ2-7	SARAEYEQY
TRBV27	TRBJ1-5	ASSLAGAGQPQH
TRBV18	TRBJ2-5	ASSPPPGLGGETQY